The clone carrying this TCR beta chain was detected once. Its antigen is not identified. This entry comes from a study of shared clonotypes between healthy human individuals. Study information: The donors, two women and three men, were aged 18 to 49. General study results and limits: Naive subsets generally had larger estimated richness than memory subsets. Sequencing depth was predicted to influence how clonotypes are shared among donors.

This CDR3 region has 15 residues. Germline CDR1 reads SGHRS; CDR2 reads YFSETQ. Trimming took 2 bases from V and 3 from J; bases not matched to a gene: 6. Data came from immunoSEQ multiplex PCR; TCRdb stores just in-frame clones and leaves some out. Of about 1.1 million clones listed, more than 75% are singletons. The genes are TRBV5-1 and TRBJ2-5; the match to TRBD2 covers 8 bases. This receptor was obtained from a man between 18 and 29 years old in good health. Some clones in this sample may be carry-over from other donors' samples. Sequencing was performed on memory CD4+ T cells from PBMCs. Subset given: CD45RA-negative fraction. CDR3 DNA: TGCGCCAGCAGCTTTTCAGCGGGAGTTGAAGAGACCCAGTACTTC. It yields the protein CASSFSAGVEETQYF.